The 32 T cell receptor beta chains given below trace back to one sample, sequenced in a study of blood T cells in healthy people across ages. Then a second PCR, running about 6 to 12 cycles, was carried out with a sample-barcoded 5' primer and a J-beta primer mix. TCRdb used MiXCR to reprocess the 5' RACE reads, holding one entry per CDR3 protein. There are 550,000 to 650,000 distinct CDR3 sequences in the sample; 27% occur only once, and approximately 4% lies in the top ten. These data were also reused for a study on T cells of mothers and their children.

Source material: blood. These receptors originate from a boy aged 2-15 years in good health.

The CDR3 is CSADRGPNSPLHF. The CDR3 nucleotides are TGCAGTGCCGACAGGGGGCCTAATTCACCCCTCCACTTT. The rearrangement links TRBV20-1 to TRBJ1-6; 10 bases match TRBD1. This CDR3 has 13 residues. V trimming: 6 bases; J trimming: 6 bases; junction bases outside the gene matches: 2. Germline CDR1 DFQATT, CDR2 SNEGSKA (reference sequence).

Note on this clonotype: Lacking the conserved final phenylalanine or tryptophan, this CDR3 likely reflects a read error. This rearrangement joins TRBV7-9 to TRBJ2-1, with D tentatively TRBD2 (6 bases). V was shortened by 5 bases and J by 5 bases, with 16 bases between the two germline ends. CDR1 and CDR2 (germline): SEHNR, FQNEAQ (reference sequence). The CDR3 consists of 15 residues. This CDR3 is CASSATRLENNEQFL. The DNA for the CDR3 is TGTGCCAGCAGCGCTACAAGACTAGAAAACAATGAGCAGTTCCTC.

This clonotype has just a few counts. The chain carries TRBV14 and TRBJ1-6; D is possibly TRBD1 (5 bases). This CDR3 spans 13 amino acids. V shed 5 bases and J shed 8 bases, with 10 bases lying between them. Germline values: CDR1 SGHDN, CDR2 FVKESK. CDR3: CASSNRLDSPLHF. In nucleotides, the CDR3 is TGTGCCAGCAGCAACAGGCTTGATTCACCCCTCCACTTT.

Only a few counts were recorded for this clonotype. The chain carries TRBV21-1 and TRBJ2-1; no DNA check was done on the table's D call, TRBD1. With the DNA end fitting TRBJ2-7 better, the J assignment may be wrong. TRBV21-1 is a pseudogene segment. The CDR3 extends over 14 amino acids. CDR3 sequence reads: CASSKPGQGLEQYF. Written as DNA, the CDR3 is TGTGCCAGCAGCAAACCAGGACAGGGCCTCGAGCAGTACTTC.

There are a few counts of this clonotype. The chain carries TRBV6-6 and TRBJ2-1; D unresolved. The CDR3 contains 15 residues. Germline-derived CDR1 and CDR2 are MNHNY and SVGAGI (reference sequence). Trimming pared 2 bases from V and 0 bases from J, leaving 8 bases between. CDR3 sequence (DNA): TGTGCCAGCAGTTACGAGGTTGGCTCCTACAATGAGCAGTTCTTC. It specifies CASSYEVGSYNEQFF.

This clonotype has more than one count but fewer than ten. The V and J genes are TRBV10-3 and TRBJ2-7; perhaps TRBD2 as D (6 bases). The V gene's germline CDR1 is ENHRY and CDR2 SYGVKD. V was shortened by 3 bases and J by 5 bases, with 14 bases between the two germline ends. The CDR3 is made up of 14 amino acids. CDR3 sequence: CAISELTSGHEQYF. The CDR3 bases are TGTGCCATCAGTGAATTGACTAGTGGCCACGAGCAGTACTTC.

This clonotype was counted only a few times. The chain is built from TRBV12-3 or TRBV12-4 and TRBJ2-3; no firm D call. V lost 1 base, J lost 7 bases, and 15 bases lay in between. The CDR3 is made up of 15 amino acids. The CDR3 DNA sequence: TGTGCCAGCAGTTTAGTGGCGGAAGCATTTAATACGCAGTATTTT. Translating gives CASSLVAEAFNTQYF.

The V call is TRBV30, the J call TRBJ2-5; TRBD2 aligns across 10 bases. Germline V gene sequence: CDR1 GTSNPN, CDR2 SVGIG (reference sequence). J gave up 4 bases and V 0 bases, and 2 bases lay outside the gene matches. The CDR3 is 14 amino acids. The CDR3 loop reads CAWSVASGGETQYF. For the CDR3, the DNA is TGTGCCTGGAGTGTGGCTAGCGGGGGAGAGACCCAGTACTTC.

This clonotype showed up just a few times. J is TRBJ2-5 and V is TRBV6-1, with 9 bases matching TRBD1. With the DNA end fitting TRBJ2-7 better, the J assignment may be wrong. This CDR3 contains 12 residues. Germline V CDR1 and CDR2: MNHNS, SASEGT. The CDR3 loop is CATRDRVYEQYF. The CDR3 coding sequence is TGTGCCACCAGGGACAGGGTATACGAGCAGTACTTC.

A few counts support this clonotype. The chain has TRBV6-1 and TRBJ1-2; D gene unclear. V was cut by 3 bases and J by 0 bases, with 14 bases left in between. Germline CDR1 is MNHNS and CDR2 is SASEGT. The CDR3 loop spans 16 amino acids. The CDR3 loop is CASSENSVLANYGYTF. CDR3 coding DNA: TGTGCCAGCAGTGAGAACAGCGTCCTAGCTAACTATGGCTACACCTTC.

The chain employs TRBV12-3 or TRBV12-4 and TRBJ2-7; weak D call: TRBD1 (5 bases). The CDR3 runs 13 residues. Trimming cost V 3 bases and J 3 bases, with 9 bases left between them. CDR3: CASSLDKSYEQYF. CDR3 bases: TGTGCCAGCAGTTTGGACAAGAGCTACGAGCAGTACTTC.

This chain connects TRBV7-8 to TRBJ2-5; D remains unclear. Germline V lookup: CDR1 SGHVS, CDR2 FQNEAQ. CDR3 length: 12 amino acids. V lost 5 bases and J 5 bases, leaving 9 bases between the germline ends. As DNA, the CDR3 is TGTGCCAGCAGCGCGTTTTCTGAGACCCAGTACTTC. The encoded protein is CASSAFSETQYF.

This clonotype came up a few times. The germline gene is not matched at one end of the junction; a read error may be the cause. The genes are TRBV10-2 and TRBJ1-2; 7 bases align to TRBD1. The CDR3 length is 14 residues. Germline CDR1 is WSHSY and CDR2 is SAAADI. The CDR3 loop is CASSDRGINCGYTF. CDR3 in DNA: TGCGCCAGCAGTGACAGGGGGATTAACTGTGGCTACACCTTC.

Only a few counts were recorded for this clonotype. This chain connects TRBV9 to TRBJ1-1, with D unresolved. CDR3 length: 14 residues. V was pared by 0 bases and J by 4 bases, with 10 bases between. Per germline, CDR1 SGDLS and CDR2 YYNGEE. The CDR3 reads CASSVVGGSTEAFF. DNA of the CDR3: TGTGCCAGCAGCGTAGTCGGAGGGTCCACTGAAGCTTTCTTT.

The chain combines TRBV7-9 with TRBJ2-1, with D unclear. This CDR3 spans 17 amino acids. Trimming left V 2 bases short and J 0 bases short, with 14 bases between. The germline CDR1 and CDR2 sequences are SEHNR and FQNEAQ (reference sequence). This chain's CDR3 is CASSLLDRHRSYNEQFF. CDR3 DNA: TGTGCCAGCAGCTTACTGGATAGGCATCGCTCCTACAATGAGCAGTTCTTC.

This clonotype came up a few times. CDR3 in amino acids: CAWSVLGAFNTGELFF. CDR3 DNA: TGTGCCTGGAGTGTATTGGGAGCCTTTAACACCGGGGAGCTGTTTTTT. V is TRBV30 and J is TRBJ2-2; D might be TRBD2 (5 bases). V shed 0 bases and J shed 2 bases, with 13 bases lying between them. Germline CDR1 is GTSNPN and CDR2 is SVGIG (reference sequence). The CDR3 has 16 amino acids. Full variable domain (missing parts from reference TRBV30 and TRBJ2-2): SQTIHQWPATLVQPVGSPLSLECTVEGTSNPNLYWYRQAAGRGLQLLFYSVGIGQISSEVPQNLSASRPQDRQFILSSKKLLLSDSGFYLCAWSVLGAFNTGELFFGEGSRLTVL.

This clonotype came up a few times. The chain recombines TRBV12-3 or TRBV12-4 with TRBJ1-1; D unresolved. V gave up 6 bases and J gave up 0 bases, with 8 bases separating them. The length of the CDR3 is 13 residues. As DNA, the CDR3 is TGTGCCAGCAGAGGGCTCATGAACACTGAAGCTTTCTTT. It yields the protein CASRGLMNTEAFF.

This chain connects TRBV7-2 to TRBJ2-3; 10 bases line up with TRBD2. CDR1 and CDR2 (germline): SGHTA, FQGNSA. The ends lost 6 bases at V and 2 bases at J; junction bases unmatched: 5. The CDR3 runs 15 residues. The CDR3 DNA sequence: TGTGCCAGCAGTATAGCGGGAGGTTTCACAGATACGCAGTATTTT. Protein product: CASSIAGGFTDTQYF. Using reference TRBV7-2 and TRBJ2-3 for the parts outside the CDR3, the full variable domain is GAGVSQSPSNKVTEKGKDVELRCDPISGHTALYWYRQSLGQGLEFLIYFQGNSAPDKSGLPSDRFSAERTGGSVSTLTIQRTQQEDSAVYLCASSIAGGFTDTQYFGPGTRLTVL.

The rearrangement links TRBV6-5 to TRBJ2-7; D is uncertain. The CDR3 has 15 amino acids. Germline assignment: CDR1 MNHEY and CDR2 SVGAGI. Trimming stripped 2 bases from V and 2 bases from J, with 13 bases between. The CDR3 sequence: CASSYQAPSAYEQYF. CDR3 coding DNA: TGTGCCAGCAGTTACCAGGCCCCGTCGGCCTACGAGCAGTACTTC.

In this sample, this clonotype turned up a few times. The chain carries TRBV6-5 and TRBJ1-6; unclear D gene. CDR3 length equals 12 residues. The V and J ends lost 4 bases and 7 bases respectively, with 5 bases between them. In germline, CDR1 is MNHEY, CDR2 SVGAGI. The CDR3: CASSSRNSPLHF. In DNA, the CDR3 is TGTGCCAGCAGTTCGCGGAATTCACCCCTCCACTTT.

The chain is built from TRBV29-1 and TRBJ2-3; D may be TRBD1 (5 bases). This CDR3 spans 10 amino acids. The ends were cut back, 6 bases at V and 10 bases at J, with 11 bases in the middle. Looked up from germline, CDR1 is SQVTM and CDR2 is ANQGSEA. For the CDR3, the DNA is TGCAGCGTCACAATCAGGGCGCAGTATTTT. Its translation is CSVTIRAQYF.

Only a few counts were recorded for this clonotype. The chain joins TRBV6-1 to TRBJ2-1; 14 bases fit TRBD2. The CDR3 runs to 21 residues. Per germline, CDR1 MNHNS and CDR2 SASEGT. V lost 4 bases and J lost 1; bases outside the gene matches: 15. CDR3 region: CASSGGLAGAIGGWSYNEQFF. The CDR3 DNA reads as TGTGCCAGCAGTGGGGGACTAGCGGGGGCGATAGGCGGTTGGTCCTACAATGAGCAGTTCTTC.

A few counts support this clonotype. The chain is built from TRBV6-5 and TRBJ1-5; D perhaps matches TRBD1 (6 bases). The CDR3 length is 14 residues. V was cut by 0 bases and J by 4 bases, with 7 bases left in between. Germline V CDR1 and CDR2: MNHEY, SVGAGI. The CDR3 nucleotides read TGTGCCAGCAGTTACTCCAGGGGAAATCAGCCCCAGCATTTT. Its translation is CASSYSRGNQPQHF.

This chain joins TRBV6-6 and TRBJ1-6; unclear D gene. The CDR3 is made up of 13 amino acids. CDR1 is MNHNY, CDR2 SVGAGI, per germline (reference sequence). The ends were cut back, 3 bases at V and 10 bases at J, with 10 bases in the middle. The CDR3 DNA reads as TGTGCCAGCAGTTATTCGAAGGAATCACCCCTCCACTTT. This gives the protein CASSYSKESPLHF.

CDR3 loop: CSASRDHEAFF. The CDR3, as DNA: TGCAGTGCTAGCCGGGACCATGAAGCTTTCTTT. This chain links TRBV20-1 with TRBJ1-1; TRBD1 might be the D (5 bases). This CDR3 contains 11 residues. The V end lost 3 bases, the J end lost 7 bases, and 9 bases lay between the germline ends. CDR1 is DFQATT, CDR2 SNEGSKA, per germline (reference sequence).

J is TRBJ2-1 and V is TRBV19; 8 bases are shared with TRBD2. CDR1 and CDR2 from the germline V gene are LNHDA and SQIVND (reference sequence). Trimming cost V 5 bases and J 5 bases; bases outside gene matches: 11. The CDR3 consists of 16 residues. The CDR3 region is CASSSILEAGDNEQFF. As DNA, the CDR3 is TGTGCCAGTAGTTCTATATTAGAAGCGGGGGACAATGAGCAGTTCTTC.

V gene TRBV27 combines with J gene TRBJ2-7, with D perhaps given as TRBD1 or TRBD2 (5 bases each). Germline CDR1 MNHEY, CDR2 SMNVEV (reference sequence). The V end lost 4 bases, the J end lost 3 bases, and 19 bases lay between the germline ends. The CDR3 runs 16 residues. CDR3 DNA: TGTGCCAGCAGTTCAATGGGTGGGACGGCGGACTACGAGCAGTACTTC. It is translated as CASSSMGGTADYEQYF.

This sequence joins TRBV19 and TRBJ1-1; possibly TRBD1 for D (5 bases). V dropped 3 bases and J dropped 6 bases, with 11 bases sitting between them. CDR1 and CDR2 (germline): LNHDA, SQIVND (reference sequence). The CDR3 loop spans 13 amino acids. The CDR3 DNA is TGTGCCAGTAGTATTAGGGACGGCTCTGAAGCTTTCTTT. Protein: CASSIRDGSEAFF.

This clonotype turned up a few times. The rearrangement uses TRBV10-3 and TRBJ2-7, with 10 bases aligning to TRBD1. This CDR3 comprises 14 residues. The V and J ends lost 2 bases and 6 bases, in that order; junction bases with no gene match: 4. Germline lookup yields CDR1 ENHRY and CDR2 SYGVKD. CDR3: CAISERGQGSEQYF. CDR3 bases: TGTGCCATCAGTGAGAGGGGACAGGGGAGCGAGCAGTACTTC.

V is TRBV27 and J is TRBJ2-5; D might be TRBD2 (7 bases). The V gene's germline CDR1 is MNHEY and CDR2 SMNVEV (reference sequence). The CDR3 has 14 amino acids. Trimming stripped 3 bases from V and 11 bases from J, with 19 bases between. In DNA form, the CDR3 reads TGTGCCAGCAGTTTCGCCGCGGGGGCCTCAGAGCAGTACTTC. Amino acid sequence: CASSFAAGASEQYF.

This clonotype was picked up a small number of times. The chain has TRBV27 and TRBJ2-5, with 11 positions matching TRBD2. The tail of the sequence fits TRBJ2-1 better, so the J call may be wrong. The CDR3 is made up of 16 amino acids. Germline CDR1 and CDR2: MNHEY and SMNVEV (reference sequence). The CDR3 reads CASSLSTGLAGNEQFF. The CDR3 region has the DNA TGTGCCAGCAGTTTATCGACAGGACTAGCGGGCAATGAGCAGTTCTTC.

Ten or more counts support this clonotype. The gene calls are TRBV4-3 and TRBJ2-7, with 7 bases identical to TRBD1. After removal of 0 bases from V and 3 bases from J, the junction contained 5 bases not matched to a gene. Per the germline V gene, CDR1 is LGHNA and CDR2 is YSLEER. This CDR3 region has 15 residues. The CDR3 reads CASSQETGAHYEQYF. For the CDR3, the DNA is TGCGCCAGCAGCCAAGAAACAGGGGCCCACTACGAGCAGTACTTC.